The clone carrying this T cell receptor (beta chain) showed up many times. Its matching antigen is unknown. The sample comes from a study of T-cell reconstitution after alpha-beta-depleted transplantation in children. The CDR3 extends over 16 amino acids. CDR1 and CDR2 from the germline V gene are SQVTM and ANQGSEA. The trim removed 2 bases at V and 4 bases at J, leaving 10 bases unmatched. Whole-study results and caveats: By one year post-transplant, T-cell counts and diversity largely arose from T cells that were newly produced. The origin of alpha-beta T cells about two months after transplant was reportedly several hundred expanded graft clones. Surviving recipient T cells and intrathymic progenitors accounted for some patients' high TCRbeta diversity at day 60.

TCRbeta library construction was performed incorporating unique molecular identifiers. TCRdb re-called the PCR reads with MiXCR, one entry per CDR3 protein. Of 500,000 to 750,000 distinct CDR3 sequences listed, over 10% are singletons. This material consisted of PBMCs, mostly from graft donor cells, taken 360 days after TCRalphabeta/CD19-depleted stem cell transplant. J is TRBJ2-1 and V is TRBV29-1, with 8 nucleotides matching TRBD2. This receptor was taken from a male patient between 5 and 17 years old who had a stem cell transplant for acute myeloid leukemia, so the T cells may come from the graft donor. The CDR3 coding sequence is TGCAGCGTTGAACTAGTAGCGGGAATATCTTACAATGAGCAGTTCTTC. Residues: CSVELVAGISYNEQFF.